The sample holds a few counts of the clone carrying this TCR beta chain. This sample was taken from a study of shared clonotypes between healthy human individuals. Produced via immunoSEQ multiplex PCR; TCRdb's table is partial and in-frame only. The sample includes some 2,100,000 clones, approximately 96% of them seen just once. Looked up from germline, CDR1 is SGHRS and CDR2 is YFSETQ. V lost 2 bases and J lost 3, with 5 bases in between. The CDR3 length is 12 residues. The material sequenced was naive CD4+ T cells sorted from blood. Subset reported: CD45RA+ positively selected. J is TRBJ2-5 and V is TRBV5-1; D is uncertain. This TCR was recovered from a man between 18 and 35 years old in good health. CDR3 bases: TGCGCCAGCAGCTTCCAGGAAGAGACCCAGTACTTC. Encoded protein: CASSFQEETQYF.